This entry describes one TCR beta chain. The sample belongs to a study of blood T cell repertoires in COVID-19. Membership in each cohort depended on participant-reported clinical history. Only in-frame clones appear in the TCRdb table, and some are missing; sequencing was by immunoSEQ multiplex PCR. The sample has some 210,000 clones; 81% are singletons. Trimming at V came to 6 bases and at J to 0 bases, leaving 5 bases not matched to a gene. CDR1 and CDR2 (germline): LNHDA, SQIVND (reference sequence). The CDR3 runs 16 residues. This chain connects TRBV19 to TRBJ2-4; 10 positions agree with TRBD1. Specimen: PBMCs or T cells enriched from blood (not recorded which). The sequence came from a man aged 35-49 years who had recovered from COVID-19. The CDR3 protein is CASSETGGIAKNIQYF. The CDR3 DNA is TGTGCCAGTAGCGAGACAGGGGGCATAGCCAAAAACATTCAGTACTTC.